This entry lists 16 T cell receptor beta chains sequenced from one sample in a study of T cells in Graves' hyperthyroidism and ophthalmopathy. TCR beta CDR3 region amplification was performed from RNA transcripts. First-round RT-PCR targeting the TCR CDR3 was performed with the HTBI primer set. TCRdb recomputed calls from the multiplex PCR reads with MiXCR, one row per CDR3 protein. The table lists roughly 580,000 distinct CDR3 sequences, approximately 15% of them singletons, with 5% to 7% in the top ten. The material sequenced was blood. The receptors here all came from a woman aged 25 to 45 with Graves' hyperthyroidism that later progressed to Graves' ophthalmopathy.

This clonotype came up many times. The V gene is TRBV12-5, the J gene TRBJ2-5; D uncertain. Germline CDR1 is LGHNT and CDR2 is FRNRAP. The V and J ends lost 2 bases and 1 base respectively, with 14 bases between them. The CDR3 contains 16 residues. The CDR3 here is CASGLSSLGLQETQYF. CDR3 nucleotides: TGTGCTAGTGGTTTGTCCTCCCTTGGCCTCCAAGAGACCCAGTACTTC.

This clonotype was counted many times. The chain uses TRBV29-1 and TRBJ1-2; D uncertain. V shed 5 bases and J shed 5 bases, with 15 bases lying between them. CDR1 is SQVTM and CDR2 is ANQGSEA in the germline V gene. The CDR3 loop spans 13 amino acids. Here the CDR3 reads CSVLGDILYGYTF. The DNA of the CDR3 is TGCAGCGTTCTCGGAGACATCCTATATGGCTACACCTTC.

This clonotype was recorded a few times. The gene calls are TRBV6-2 or TRBV6-3 and TRBJ2-5; tentative D call: TRBD1 (6 bases). This CDR3 has 14 amino acids. CDR1 is MNHEY, CDR2 SVGEGT, per germline. The V gene lost 6 bases and the J gene lost 5 bases, with 16 bases spanning the gap. This CDR3 is CASSPGQLRETQYF. DNA of the CDR3: TGTGCCAGCAGCCCCGGACAGTTGAGGGAGACCCAGTACTTC.

The chain links TRBV15 to TRBJ2-1; D not resolved. V was trimmed by 0 bases and J by 7 bases, leaving 4 bases between them. This CDR3 contains 12 residues. Per germline, CDR1 LNHNV and CDR2 YYDKDF (reference sequence). The CDR3 here is CATSREVNEQFF. The CDR3 coding sequence is TGTGCCACCAGCAGAGAGGTGAATGAGCAGTTCTTC.

A few counts support this clonotype. The CDR3 spells CASSPIYNQPQHF. CDR3 sequence (DNA): TGCGCCAGCAGCCCGATTTATAATCAGCCCCAGCATTTT. The chain carries TRBV4-1 and TRBJ1-5; no clear D. The CDR3 has 13 amino acids. CDR1 and CDR2 from the germline V gene are MGHRA and YSYEKL. Trimming removed 4 bases from V and 4 bases from J, with 8 bases in between.

This clonotype has more than one count but fewer than ten. This sequence joins TRBV29-1 and TRBJ2-1, with D possibly being TRBD2 (5 bases). V was clipped by 2 bases and J by 10 bases, with 12 bases between them. CDR3 size: 12 residues. Germline loops: CDR1 SQVTM, CDR2 ANQGSEA. Here the CDR3 reads CSVERSSPEQFF. The CDR3 DNA sequence: TGCAGCGTTGAACGATCTAGCCCCGAGCAGTTCTTC.

This clonotype was detected only a few times. V gene TRBV19 combines with J gene TRBJ2-1, with TRBD2 matching 7 bases. Trimming removed 5 bases from V and 6 bases from J; junction bases left unmatched: 4. Germline CDR1 is LNHDA and CDR2 is SQIVND (reference sequence). The length of the CDR3 is 13 residues. CDR3: CASSPGLLNEQFF. The CDR3 DNA reads as TGTGCCAGTAGTCCGGGACTACTCAATGAGCAGTTCTTC. The full variable domain, rest sourced from reference TRBV19 and TRBJ2-1, is DGGITQSPKYLFRKEGQNVTLSCEQNLNHDAMYWYRQDPGQGLRLIYYSQIVNDFQKGDIAEGYSVSREKKESFPLTVTSAQKNPTAFYLCASSPGLLNEQFFGPGTRLTVL.

This clonotype was detected ten times or more. The chain joins TRBV27 to TRBJ1-1; D remains ambiguous. Germline V CDR1 and CDR2: MNHEY, SMNVEV (reference sequence). The CDR3 covers 13 residues. Trimming left V 5 bases short and J 0 bases short, with 7 bases between. The CDR3 protein is CASSPYLNTEAFF. The DNA for the CDR3 is TGTGCCAGCAGTCCGTATCTGAACACTGAAGCTTTCTTT.

This chain uses TRBV4-2 with TRBJ1-5, with TRBD1 matching 8 bases. The length of the CDR3 is 16 residues. Unmatched junction bases numbered 6, after V lost 3 bases and J lost 2 bases. Germline V gene data show CDR1 as LGHNA and CDR2 as YNFKEQ. The CDR3 loop is CASSQGLGQGNQPQHF. CDR3 DNA sequence: TGTGCCAGCAGCCAGGGTTTGGGACAGGGCAATCAGCCCCAGCATTTT.

V usage is TRBV29-1 and J usage is TRBJ2-2, with TRBD2 matching over 8 bases. Germline V gene lookup returns CDR1 SQVTM and CDR2 ANQGSEA. V was clipped by 7 bases and J by 3 bases; unmatched bases: 10. The CDR3 is 15 amino acids. The CDR3 nucleotides are TGCAGCGGGGCCCTCGGGCGGGAGGACACCGGGGAGCTGTTTTTT. This codes for CSGALGREDTGELFF.

In its sample, this clonotype was seen a few times. This sequence joins TRBV7-3 and TRBJ2-5; 8 nucleotides agree with TRBD2. V lost 5 bases to trimming and J lost 5 bases; unmatched junction nucleotides: 19. CDR1 SGHTA and CDR2 FQGTGA come from the germline V gene. This CDR3 has 18 residues. The CDR3 reads CASSPGSTSAPSEETQYF. The CDR3 bases are TGTGCCAGCAGCCCCGGGTCGACTAGCGCACCTTCGGAGGAGACCCAGTACTTC. Full variable domain (rest looked up from reference TRBV7-3 and TRBJ2-5): GAGVSQTPSNKVTEKGKYVELRCDPISGHTALYWYRQSLGQGPEFLIYFQGTGAADDSGLPNDRFFAVRPEGSVSTLKIQRTERGDSAVYLCASSPGSTSAPSEETQYFGPGTRLLVL.

This clonotype has at least ten counts. V gene TRBV6-1 combines with J gene TRBJ1-2; possibly TRBD1 for D (6 bases). The CDR3 contains 14 residues. In germline, CDR1 is MNHNS, CDR2 SASEGT. Between the trimmed V and J ends, which lost 5 bases and 5 bases, there was a span of 15 bases. The CDR3 coding sequence is TGTGCCAGCAGTCTCGGCAGGACAGAGTATGGCTACACCTTC. Translation: CASSLGRTEYGYTF.

This clonotype was counted a few times. The chain carries TRBV20-1 and TRBJ2-7, with TRBD2 matching over 9 bases. V dropped 6 bases and J dropped 4; count of bases not matched to a gene: 10. CDR3 length: 14 residues. Germline CDR1 DFQATT, CDR2 SNEGSKA (reference sequence). CDR3 residues: CSALQRREGYEQYF. CDR3 sequence (DNA): TGCAGTGCCTTGCAACGGCGGGAGGGGTACGAGCAGTACTTC.

A word on this clonotype: A much bigger clone sits one base away, suggesting this may be a read error. The chain joins TRBV27 to TRBJ2-7; D gene unclear. Looked up from germline, CDR1 is MNHEY and CDR2 is SMNVEV (reference sequence). Trimming shortened V by 0 bases and J by 6 bases, and 15 bases separated the two germline ends. This CDR3 is built from 15 residues. The CDR3 region has the DNA TGTGCCAGCAGTTTATCGGCTGGGAACCCCTGCGAGCAGTACTTC. Translation: CASSLSAGNPCEQYF.

This clonotype was recorded at least ten times. Germline is not matched at one junction end, which may reflect a read error. The gene calls are TRBV7-2 and TRBJ2-7; D gene ambiguous. This CDR3 has 13 residues. Germline CDR1 SGHTA, CDR2 FQGNSA. CDR3 DNA sequence: TGTGCCAGCAGTTTAGCCCTTGGCTACGAGCAGTACTTC. It yields the protein CASSLALGYEQYF.

This chain uses TRBV29-1 with TRBJ2-6; 10 bases line up with TRBD1. The J segment lost 2 bases and the V segment lost 7 bases, leaving 5 bases of the junction unmatched. CDR1 SQVTM and CDR2 ANQGSEA come from the germline V gene. The CDR3 is made up of 15 amino acids. The CDR3 bases are TGCAGCGCCGGGACAGGGGTTACTGGGGCCAACGTCCTGACTTTC. Encoded protein: CSAGTGVTGANVLTF.